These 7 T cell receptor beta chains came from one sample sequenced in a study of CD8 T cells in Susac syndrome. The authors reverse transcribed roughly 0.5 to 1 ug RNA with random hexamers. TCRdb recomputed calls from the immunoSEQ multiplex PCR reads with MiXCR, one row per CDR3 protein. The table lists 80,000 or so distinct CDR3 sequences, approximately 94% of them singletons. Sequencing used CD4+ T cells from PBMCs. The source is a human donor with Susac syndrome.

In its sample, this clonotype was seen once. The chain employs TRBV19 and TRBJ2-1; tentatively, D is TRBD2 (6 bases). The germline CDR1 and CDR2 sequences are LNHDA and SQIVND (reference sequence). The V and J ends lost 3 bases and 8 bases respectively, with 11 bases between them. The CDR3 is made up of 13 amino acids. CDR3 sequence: CASSILAMDEQFF. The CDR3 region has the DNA TGTGCCAGTAGTATCCTAGCGATGGATGAGCAGTTCTTC.

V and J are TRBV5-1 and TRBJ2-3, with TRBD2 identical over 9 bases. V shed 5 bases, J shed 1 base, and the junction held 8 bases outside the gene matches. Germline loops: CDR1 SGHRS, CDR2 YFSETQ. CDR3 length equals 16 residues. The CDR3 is CASSPQREAGTDTQYF. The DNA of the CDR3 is TGCGCCAGCAGTCCCCAGCGGGAGGCCGGCACAGATACGCAGTATTTT. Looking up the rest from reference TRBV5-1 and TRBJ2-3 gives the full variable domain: KAGVTQTPRYLIKTRGQQVTLSCSPISGHRSVSWYQQTPGQGLQFLFEYFSETQRNKGNFPGRFSGRQFSNSRSEMNVSTLELGDSALYLCASSPQREAGTDTQYFGPGTRLTVL.

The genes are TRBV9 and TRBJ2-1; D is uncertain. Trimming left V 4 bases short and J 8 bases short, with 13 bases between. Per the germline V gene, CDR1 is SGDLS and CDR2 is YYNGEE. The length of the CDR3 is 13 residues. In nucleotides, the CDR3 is TGTGCCAGCAGCCTCTCCCCTAGTTATGAGCAGTTCTTC. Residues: CASSLSPSYEQFF.

CDR3 in amino acids: CASHRLAGETQYF. In nucleotides, the CDR3 is TGTGCCAGCCACAGACTAGCGGGGGAGACCCAGTACTTC. The chain carries TRBV2 and TRBJ2-5; 11 nucleotides match TRBD2. V was pared by 8 bases and J by 5 bases, with 4 bases of the junction left unmatched. This CDR3 contains 13 residues. Germline loops: CDR1 SNHLY, CDR2 FYNNEI.

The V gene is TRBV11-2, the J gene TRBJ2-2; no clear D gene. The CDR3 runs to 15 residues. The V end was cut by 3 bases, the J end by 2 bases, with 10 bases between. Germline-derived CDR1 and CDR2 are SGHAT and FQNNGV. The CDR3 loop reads CASSLRQINTGELFF. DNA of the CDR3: TGTGCCAGCAGCTTGAGGCAGATAAACACCGGGGAGCTGTTTTTT.

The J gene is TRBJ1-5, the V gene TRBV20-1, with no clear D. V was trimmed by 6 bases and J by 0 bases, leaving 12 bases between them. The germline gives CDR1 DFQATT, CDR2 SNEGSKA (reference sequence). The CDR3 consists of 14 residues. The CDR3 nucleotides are TGCAGTGCGCCGGACGGTAATAGCAATCAGCCCCAGCATTTT. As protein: CSAPDGNSNQPQHF.

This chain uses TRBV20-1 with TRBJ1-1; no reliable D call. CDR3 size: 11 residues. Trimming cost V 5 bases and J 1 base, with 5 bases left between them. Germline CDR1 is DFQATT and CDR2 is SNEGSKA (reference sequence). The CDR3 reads CSAPENTEAFF. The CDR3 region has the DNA TGCAGTGCTCCCGAGAACACTGAAGCTTTCTTT.